This T cell receptor (beta chain) was sequenced during a study of blood T cells in healthy people across ages. Points from the study as a whole: The CMV status of each donor remained undetermined, and this could have confounded shifts in expanded clonotypes. Diversity figures based on one million T cells were deemed too low. Both naive CD4+ cell counts and diversity were greater in long-lived donors than in aged donors.

Combining a sample-barcoded 5' primer with a J-beta primer mix, a second PCR ran for roughly 6 to 11 cycles. TCRdb reprocessed the 5' RACE reads via MiXCR and lists one record per CDR3 protein. The top ten clones hold around a sixth of a sample with roughly 500,000 distinct CDR3 sequences, 27% of them seen once. V was pared by 1 base and J by 2 bases, with 9 bases between. CDR3 length equals 15 residues. Germline V lookup: CDR1 MGHDK, CDR2 SYGVNS. Caucasian individuals from Russia who were healthy and aged about 6 to 95 acted as donors. On this clonotype: Its antigen is as yet unknown.

The sequence was obtained from a woman aged 70-85 years in good health. Sequencing was carried out using blood. The chain couples TRBV25-1 to TRBJ1-5, with a tentative D call TRBD1 (5 bases). Here the CDR3 DNA reads TGTGCCAGCAGTGAATCGGGGCAGGGCAATCAGCCCCAGCATTTT. The encoded protein is CASSESGQGNQPQHF.